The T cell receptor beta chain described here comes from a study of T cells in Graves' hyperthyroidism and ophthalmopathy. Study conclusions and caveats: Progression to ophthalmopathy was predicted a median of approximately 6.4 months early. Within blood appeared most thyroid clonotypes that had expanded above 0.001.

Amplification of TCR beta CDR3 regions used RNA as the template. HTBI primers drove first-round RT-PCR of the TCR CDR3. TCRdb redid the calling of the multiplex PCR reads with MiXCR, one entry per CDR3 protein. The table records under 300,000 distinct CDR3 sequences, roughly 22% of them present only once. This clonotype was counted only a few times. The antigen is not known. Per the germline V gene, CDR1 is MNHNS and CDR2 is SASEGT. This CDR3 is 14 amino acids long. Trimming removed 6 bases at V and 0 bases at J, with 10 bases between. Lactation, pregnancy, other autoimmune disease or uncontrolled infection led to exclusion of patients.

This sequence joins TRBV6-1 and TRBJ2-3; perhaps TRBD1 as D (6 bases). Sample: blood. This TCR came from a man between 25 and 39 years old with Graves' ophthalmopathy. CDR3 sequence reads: CASRPGTSTDTQYF. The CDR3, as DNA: TGTGCCAGCAGACCCGGGACAAGCACAGATACGCAGTATTTT.